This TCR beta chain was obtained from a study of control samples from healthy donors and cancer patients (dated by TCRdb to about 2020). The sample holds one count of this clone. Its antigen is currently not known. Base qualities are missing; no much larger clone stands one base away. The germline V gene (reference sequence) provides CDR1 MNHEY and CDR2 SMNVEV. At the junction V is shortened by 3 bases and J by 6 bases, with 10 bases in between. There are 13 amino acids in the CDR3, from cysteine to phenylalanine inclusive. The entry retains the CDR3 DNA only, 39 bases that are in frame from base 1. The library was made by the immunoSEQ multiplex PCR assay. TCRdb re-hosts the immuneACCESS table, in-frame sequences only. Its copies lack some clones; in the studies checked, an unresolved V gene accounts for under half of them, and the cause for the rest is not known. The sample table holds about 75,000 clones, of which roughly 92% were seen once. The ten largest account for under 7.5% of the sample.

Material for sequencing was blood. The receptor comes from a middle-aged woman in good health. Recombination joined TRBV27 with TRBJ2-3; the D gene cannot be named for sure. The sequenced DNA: TGTGCCAGCAGTTTCGAAGTGGCGGATACGCAGTATTTT. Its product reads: CASSFEVADTQYF.